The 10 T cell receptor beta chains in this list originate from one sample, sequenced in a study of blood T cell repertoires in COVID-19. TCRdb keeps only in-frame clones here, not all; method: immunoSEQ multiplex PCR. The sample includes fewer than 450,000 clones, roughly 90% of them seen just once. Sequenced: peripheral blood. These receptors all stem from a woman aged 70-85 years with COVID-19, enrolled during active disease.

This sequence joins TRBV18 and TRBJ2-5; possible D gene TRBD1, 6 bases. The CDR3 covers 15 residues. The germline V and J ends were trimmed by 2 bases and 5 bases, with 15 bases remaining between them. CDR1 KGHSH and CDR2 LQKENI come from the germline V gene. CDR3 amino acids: CASSPTTQGGETQYF. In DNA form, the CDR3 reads TGTGCCAGCTCACCAACAACACAGGGCGGGGAGACCCAGTACTTC.

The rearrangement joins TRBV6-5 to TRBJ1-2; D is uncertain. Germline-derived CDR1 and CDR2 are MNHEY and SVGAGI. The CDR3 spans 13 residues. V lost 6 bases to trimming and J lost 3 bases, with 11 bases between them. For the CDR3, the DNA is TGTGCCAGCAGCTTAGACTTATACTATGGCTACACCTTC. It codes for CASSLDLYYGYTF.

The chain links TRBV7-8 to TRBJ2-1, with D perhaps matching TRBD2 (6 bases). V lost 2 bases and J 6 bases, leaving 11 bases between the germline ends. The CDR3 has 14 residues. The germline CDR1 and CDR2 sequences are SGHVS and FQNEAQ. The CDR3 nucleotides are TGTGCCAGCAGCTTATCGGGGGATAGCAATGAGCAGTTCTTC. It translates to CASSLSGDSNEQFF.

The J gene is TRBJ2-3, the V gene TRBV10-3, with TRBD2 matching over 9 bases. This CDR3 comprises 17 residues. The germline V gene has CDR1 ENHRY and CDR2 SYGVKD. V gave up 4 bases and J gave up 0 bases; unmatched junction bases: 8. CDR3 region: CAISVLSGGSSTDTQYF. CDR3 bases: TGTGCCATCAGTGTTCTTAGCGGGGGCTCTAGCACAGATACGCAGTATTTT.

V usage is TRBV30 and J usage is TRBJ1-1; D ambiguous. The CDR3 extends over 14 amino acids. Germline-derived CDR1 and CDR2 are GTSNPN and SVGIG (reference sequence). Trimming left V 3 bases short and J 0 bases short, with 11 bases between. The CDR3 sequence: CAWSEEGMNTEAFF. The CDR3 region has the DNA TGTGCCTGGAGCGAGGAGGGAATGAACACTGAAGCTTTCTTT.

The CDR3 here is CASQGSNSPLHF. The CDR3 DNA is TGTGCCAGTCAGGGGTCTAATTCACCCCTCCACTTT. The chain uses TRBV27 and TRBJ1-6, with D tentatively TRBD1 (6 bases). The CDR3 spans 12 residues. The germline V gene has CDR1 MNHEY and CDR2 SMNVEV (reference sequence). Trimming took 9 bases from V and 6 from J, leaving 9 bases between them.

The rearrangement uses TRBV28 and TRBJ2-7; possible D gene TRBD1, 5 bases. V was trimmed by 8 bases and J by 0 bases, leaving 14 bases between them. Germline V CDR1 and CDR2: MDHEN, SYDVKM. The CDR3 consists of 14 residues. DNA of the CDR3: TGTGCCAGCCTGCAAAGTGGGGCCTCCTACGAGCAGTACTTC. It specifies CASLQSGASYEQYF.

CDR3 in DNA: TGTGCCAGCAGTTTTGCAGGGGCGCTCAATCAGCCCCAGCATTTT. Protein product: CASSFAGALNQPQHF. This chain joins TRBV28 and TRBJ1-5; D might be TRBD1 (6 bases). V was clipped by 3 bases and J by 3 bases, with 12 bases between them. The CDR3 consists of 15 residues. From germline, CDR1 is MDHEN and CDR2 SYDVKM.

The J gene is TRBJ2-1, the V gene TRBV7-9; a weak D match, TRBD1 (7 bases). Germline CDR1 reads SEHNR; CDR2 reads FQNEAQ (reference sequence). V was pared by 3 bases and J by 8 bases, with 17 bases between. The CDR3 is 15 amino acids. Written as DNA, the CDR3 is TGTGCCAGCAGCTTCTCAGGGGGGCCTGGTGATGAGCAGTTCTTC. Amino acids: CASSFSGGPGDEQFF.

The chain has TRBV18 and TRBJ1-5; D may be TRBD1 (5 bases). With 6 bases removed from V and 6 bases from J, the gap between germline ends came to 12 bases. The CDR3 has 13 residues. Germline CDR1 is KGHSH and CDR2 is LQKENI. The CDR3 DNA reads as TGTGCCAGCTCGCGGGACCGGAGTCAGCCCCAGCATTTT. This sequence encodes CASSRDRSQPQHF.